This TCR beta chain emerged from a study of a mutant IDH1 vaccine in newly diagnosed glioma. Study findings and constraints: Researchers report vaccine-induced immune responses in 93.3% of patients.

Sequencing was performed with immunoSEQ multiplex PCR; in TCRdb, only in-frame clones are kept and a portion is missing. The table lists 40,000 to 45,000 clones, 75% to 85% of them singletons. Indicated time point: week 35, safety follow-up. All doses held 300 ug of mutant IDH1 20-mer peptide, with topical imiquimod. Each astrocytoma in the donors was new, WHO grade 3 or 4, IDH1-mutant and ATRX-lost. To note about this clone: The antigen is undetermined.

Per the germline V gene, CDR1 is ENHRY and CDR2 is SYGVKD. V lost 6 bases and J 1 base, leaving 12 bases between the germline ends. The CDR3 is 14 amino acids. The clonotype was recovered from a woman in her forties or fifties with glioma. Sequenced here: PBMCs, sampled from a glioma patient whose treatment included an IDH1 peptide vaccine. The rearrangement joins TRBV10-3 to TRBJ1-1, with D hard to call. The CDR3 nucleotides are TGTGCCATCAGGCACGCTGTAAGGAACACTGAAGCTTTCTTT. It codes for CAIRHAVRNTEAFF.